The 20 T cell receptor beta chains below come from one sample, sequenced in a study of T cells in Graves' hyperthyroidism and ophthalmopathy. Amplified regions were TCR beta CDR3 sequences from RNA transcripts. When the TCR CDR3 underwent first-round RT-PCR, the HTBI primer set was used. MiXCR, applied by TCRdb to the multiplex PCR reads, yields one record per CDR3 protein. The sample carries about half a million distinct CDR3 sequences, roughly a quarter recorded once. The sequencing input was blood. These TCRs come from a woman in her 30s with Graves' ophthalmopathy.

V is TRBV28 and J is TRBJ2-5; TRBD1 aligns across 7 bases. Germline trimming cut 4 bases from V and 2 bases from J; bases unmatched to any gene: 7. Germline V CDR1 and CDR2: MDHEN, SYDVKM. The CDR3 consists of 15 residues. CDR3 nucleotides: TGTGCCAGCAGTTCCGACAGGGTAGAACAAGAGACCCAGTACTTC. It yields the protein CASSSDRVEQETQYF.

This clonotype showed up many times. V is TRBV30 and J is TRBJ1-1; TRBD1 matches 8 bases. The CDR3 runs 13 residues. V shed 5 bases, J shed 1 base, and the junction held 3 bases outside the gene matches. CDR1 is GTSNPN, CDR2 SVGIG, per germline (reference sequence). CDR3 sequence: CAWEDRENTEAFF. The CDR3 bases are TGTGCCTGGGAGGACAGGGAGAACACTGAAGCTTTCTTT.

This clonotype was recorded many times. V gene TRBV5-1 combines with J gene TRBJ1-3; 7 bases fit TRBD1. CDR1 is SGHRS, CDR2 YFSETQ, per germline. The CDR3 length is 16 residues. Trimming cost V 0 bases and J 2 bases; bases outside gene matches: 5. The CDR3 DNA sequence: TGCGCCAGCAGCTTGGAGGGACAGCTCCCTGGAAACACCATATATTTT. This encodes CASSLEGQLPGNTIYF.

The chain recombines TRBV6-2 or TRBV6-3 with TRBJ2-7; D is unresolved. The ends were cut back, 7 bases at V and 1 base at J, with 14 bases in the middle. The CDR3 has 14 amino acids. CDR1 and CDR2 from the germline V gene are MNHEY and SVGEGT. The CDR3 reads CASNPQPTSYEQYF. CDR3 DNA sequence: TGTGCCAGCAACCCGCAGCCCACATCCTACGAGCAGTACTTC.

This clonotype was observed at least ten times. The chain is built from TRBV12-3 or TRBV12-4 and TRBJ1-1, with D possibly TRBD1 on 6 matching bases. Trimming removed 7 bases from V and 6 bases from J, with 18 bases in between. CDR3 length: 14 residues. CDR3: CASTLRAGAAEAFF. The CDR3, as DNA: TGTGCCAGCACCCTCCGAGCGGGGGCCGCTGAAGCTTTCTTT.

The chain carries TRBV28 and TRBJ2-7; 11 bases match TRBD2. CDR1 is MDHEN, CDR2 SYDVKM, per germline. This CDR3 region has 15 residues. V gave up 6 bases and J gave up 3 bases; unmatched junction bases: 7. The DNA for the CDR3 is TGTGCCAGCAGCCTTAGCGGGAGGGCTCACTACGAGCAGTACTTC. Its translation: CASSLSGRAHYEQYF.

The chain joins TRBV6-1 to TRBJ1-1; 7 bases match TRBD1. Germline lookup yields CDR1 MNHNS and CDR2 SASEGT. V shed 10 bases and J 8 bases; nucleotides not matched to a gene: 4. The CDR3 is made up of 10 amino acids. Here the CDR3 reads CATGTDEAFF. For the CDR3, the DNA is TGTGCCACCGGGACAGACGAAGCTTTCTTT.

On this clonotype itself: An end of the junction does not agree with germline; a read error may underlie this. This chain uses TRBV2 with TRBJ2-5; D unclear. Germline lookup yields CDR1 SNHLY and CDR2 FYNNEI. This CDR3 is built from 11 residues. Written as DNA, the CDR3 is TGTGCCAGCAATGAATGGGAGACCCAGTACTTC. Protein sequence: CASNEWETQYF.

The V gene is TRBV18, the J gene TRBJ2-7; D remains unclear. Between the trimmed V and J ends, which lost 5 bases and 3 bases, there was a span of 11 bases. The CDR3 spans 13 residues. Germline assignment: CDR1 KGHSH and CDR2 LQKENI. The CDR3 sequence is CASSRTADYEQYF. CDR3 in DNA: TGTGCCAGCTCAAGGACGGCCGACTACGAGCAGTACTTC.

The V and J genes are TRBV27 and TRBJ2-7; 12 nucleotides match TRBD2. The V gene end was trimmed by 6 bases and the J gene end by 3 bases; junction bases not matched to a gene: 6. The CDR3 covers 15 residues. Germline loops: CDR1 MNHEY, CDR2 SMNVEV (reference sequence). The CDR3 DNA reads TGTGCCAGCAGCCGGCGGACTAGCGGGGACTACGAGCAGTACTTC. It encodes CASSRRTSGDYEQYF.

This clonotype has ten or more counts. This chain uses TRBV27 with TRBJ2-7, with D possibly matching TRBD2 (7 bases). V dropped 4 bases and J dropped 4 bases, with 14 bases sitting between them. This CDR3 is 14 amino acids long. Per the germline V gene, CDR1 is MNHEY and CDR2 is SMNVEV (reference sequence). This CDR3 is CASSYAGALYEQYF. For the CDR3, the DNA is TGTGCCAGCAGTTATGCGGGGGCGTTATACGAGCAGTACTTC.

This clonotype was seen repeatedly, ten times or more. V is TRBV24-1 and J is TRBJ1-1; D perhaps matches TRBD1 (5 bases). Trimming removed 6 bases from V and 6 bases from J, with 16 bases in between. Germline CDR1 reads KGHDR; CDR2 reads SFDVKD. The CDR3 has 14 amino acids. The CDR3 spells CATSSAGRGSEAFF. The CDR3 DNA reads TGTGCCACCAGTTCAGCAGGGAGAGGATCTGAAGCTTTCTTT.

V is TRBV12-3 or TRBV12-4 and J is TRBJ2-5, with 8 bases matching TRBD2. V lost 6 bases, J lost 2 bases, and 8 bases stayed unmatched. This CDR3 has 15 amino acids. In DNA, the CDR3 is TGTGCCAGCAGCTTTGACGGGAGGGGGCAAGAGACCCAGTACTTC. Its translation is CASSFDGRGQETQYF.

The chain joins TRBV10-3 to TRBJ2-7, with 7 positions matching TRBD1. This CDR3 is built from 15 residues. The J segment lost 0 bases and the V segment lost 5 bases, leaving 7 bases of the junction unmatched. The V gene's germline CDR1 is ENHRY and CDR2 SYGVKD. The CDR3 DNA reads as TGTGCCATCAGTCCTACCAGGGGGAGCTCCTACGAGCAGTACTTC. Encoded protein: CAISPTRGSSYEQYF.

There are many counts of this clonotype. The J gene is TRBJ2-7, the V gene TRBV6-1; D is unclear. Germline-derived CDR1 and CDR2 are MNHNS and SASEGT. V lost 0 bases and J lost 5, with 14 bases in between. The CDR3 spans 15 residues. CDR3 protein: CASSEAGRSLHEQYF. The DNA of the CDR3 is TGTGCCAGCAGTGAAGCAGGCAGGTCCCTACACGAGCAGTACTTC.

This clonotype has more than one count but fewer than ten. This chain connects TRBV13 to TRBJ2-7, with D unresolved. Trimming pared 0 bases from V and 2 bases from J, leaving 11 bases between. The length of the CDR3 is 15 residues. Per germline, CDR1 PRHDT and CDR2 FYEKMQ (reference sequence). CDR3: CASSLGWSRAYEQYF. DNA of the CDR3: TGTGCCAGCAGCTTAGGGTGGAGCCGAGCCTACGAGCAGTACTTC.

At least ten counts were recorded for this clonotype. The chain couples TRBV20-1 to TRBJ1-2; no clear D gene. This CDR3 comprises 11 residues. The germline V and J ends were trimmed by 3 bases and 4 bases, with 6 bases remaining between them. Germline values: CDR1 DFQATT, CDR2 SNEGSKA (reference sequence). The CDR3 nucleotides read TGCAGTGCTAGTGACGGCTATGGCTACACCTTC. The encoded protein is CSASDGYGYTF.

The chain recombines TRBV6-2 or TRBV6-3 with TRBJ2-7; D remains ambiguous. The ends were cut back, 5 bases at V and 3 bases at J, with 8 bases in the middle. CDR1 is MNHEY and CDR2 is SVGEGT in the germline V gene. CDR3 length: 12 residues. CDR3 amino acids: CASSSEYYEQYF. The CDR3 DNA reads as TGTGCCAGCAGTAGTGAATACTACGAGCAGTACTTC.

This clonotype was detected many times. The genes are TRBV20-1 and TRBJ2-7; 7 nucleotides match TRBD1. V lost 3 bases, J lost 3 bases, and 8 bases stayed unmatched. The CDR3 extends over 14 amino acids. Germline-derived CDR1 and CDR2 are DFQATT and SNEGSKA (reference sequence). CDR3 amino acids: CSASREGQLYEQYF. The CDR3 DNA reads TGCAGTGCTAGTCGTGAGGGACAGCTCTACGAGCAGTACTTC.

V and J are TRBV5-1 and TRBJ1-2; D gene ambiguous. The CDR3 extends over 14 amino acids. V was cut by 0 bases and J by 4 bases, with 10 bases left in between. The V gene's germline CDR1 is SGHRS and CDR2 YFSETQ. CDR3 DNA sequence: TGCGCCAGCAGCTTGGCTACTTTGGGCTATGGCTACACCTTC. It encodes CASSLATLGYGYTF.